The 24 T cell receptor beta chains below come from one sample, sequenced in a study of T cells in Graves' hyperthyroidism and ophthalmopathy. RNA transcripts served as the template for amplifying TCR beta CDR3 regions. TCR CDR3 underwent first-round RT-PCR with the HTBI primer set. TCRdb independently ran MiXCR on the multiplex PCR reads; one entry per CDR3 protein. The sample has approximately 590,000 distinct CDR3 sequences; around 45% are singletons. Source material: peripheral blood or thyroid tissue (not recorded which). These receptors were collected from a woman under 30 with Graves' hyperthyroidism.

In its sample, this clonotype was seen many times. The chain joins TRBV2 to TRBJ1-4; a possible D gene is TRBD1 (6 bases). The CDR3 sequence is 15 residues long. The V end was cut by 7 bases, the J end by 0 bases, with 12 bases between. Germline assignment: CDR1 SNHLY and CDR2 FYNNEI. The CDR3 nucleotides read TGTGCCAGCACCCCGGACAGTGCAACTAATGAAAAACTGTTTTTT. This sequence encodes CASTPDSATNEKLFF.

The rearrangement links TRBV12-3 or TRBV12-4 to TRBJ1-3; 7 positions match TRBD1. The CDR3 loop spans 14 amino acids. The V and J ends lost 6 bases and 2 bases, in that order; junction bases with no gene match: 4. The chain's CDR3 is CASSFDRAGNTIYF. The CDR3 DNA reads TGTGCCAGCAGCTTCGACAGGGCTGGAAACACCATATATTTT.

V gene TRBV11-2 combines with J gene TRBJ1-6; TRBD1 matches 8 bases. V shed 5 bases, J shed 7 bases, and the junction held 7 bases outside the gene matches. The CDR3 has 15 amino acids. Germline lookup yields CDR1 SGHAT and CDR2 FQNNGV. CDR3 protein: CASSPTGVTNSPLHF. CDR3 sequence (DNA): TGTGCCAGCAGCCCGACAGGGGTCACGAATTCACCCCTCCACTTT.

A few counts support this clonotype. V usage is TRBV29-1 and J usage is TRBJ1-2; the D is unclear. The ends were cut back, 6 bases at V and 4 bases at J, with 0 bases in the middle. The CDR3 is 8 residues long. Germline V gene sequence: CDR1 SQVTM, CDR2 ANQGSEA. As DNA, the CDR3 is TGCAGCGTCTATGGCTACACCTTC. Its translation is CSVYGYTF.

This chain uses TRBV10-2 with TRBJ2-7; D not certain. Germline-derived CDR1 and CDR2 are WSHSY and SAAADI. The CDR3 is made up of 13 amino acids. The V end lost 6 bases, the J end lost 9 bases, and 18 bases lay between the germline ends. In nucleotides, the CDR3 is TGCGCCAGCAGCGCCGCTAGAAGCCACGGGCAGTACTTC. This sequence encodes CASSAARSHGQYF.

Many counts were recorded for this clonotype. The chain has TRBV7-9 and TRBJ1-5; D gene ambiguous. This CDR3 spans 14 amino acids. V lost 3 bases, J lost 0 bases, and 6 bases lay in between. Germline assignment: CDR1 SEHNR and CDR2 FQNEAQ (reference sequence). CDR3 in DNA: TGTGCCAGCAGCTTGGGAACTAGCAATCAGCCCCAGCATTTT. Protein product: CASSLGTSNQPQHF.

V usage is TRBV5-1 and J usage is TRBJ1-1; D is undetermined. With 0 bases removed from V and 6 bases from J, the gap between germline ends came to 9 bases. Germline V gene data show CDR1 as SGHRS and CDR2 as YFSETQ. This CDR3 contains 13 residues. The chain's CDR3 is CASSLDVKAEAFF. The CDR3 DNA sequence: TGCGCCAGCAGCTTGGACGTTAAAGCTGAAGCTTTCTTT. Combining the CDR3 with reference TRBV5-1 and TRBJ1-1 gives the whole variable domain KAGVTQTPRYLIKTRGQQVTLSCSPISGHRSVSWYQQTPGQGLQFLFEYFSETQRNKGNFPGRFSGRQFSNSRSEMNVSTLELGDSALYLCASSLDVKAEAFFGQGTRLTVV.

On this clonotype: A much bigger clone sits one base away, suggesting this may be a read error. The J gene is TRBJ1-2, the V gene TRBV29-1; unclear D gene. V was clipped by 7 bases and J by 8 bases, with 17 bases between them. The CDR3 length is 12 residues. CDR1 SQVTM and CDR2 ANQGSEA come from the germline V gene. CDR3 amino acids: CSATFRAEGYTF. CDR3 nucleotide sequence: TGCAGCGCGACCTTTCGGGCCGAGGGCTACACCTTC.

This clonotype appeared a single time. Because the CDR3 is missing its conserved closing phenylalanine or tryptophan, this is likely a read error. The DNA is omitted, as the CDR3 cannot be located on it reliably, and the CDR3 follows TCRdb's listing. The rearrangement uses TRBV6-4 and TRBJ1-3. Termini included, the CDR3 measures 12 amino acids. Germline V CDR1 and CDR2: MRHNA, SNTAGT. CDR3 protein: CASSDPSGGTFT.

The chain combines TRBV5-1 with TRBJ2-5, with D hard to call. Germline values: CDR1 SGHRS, CDR2 YFSETQ. Trimming removed 0 bases from V and 7 bases from J, with 10 bases in between. The CDR3 extends over 13 amino acids. The CDR3 sequence is CASSLGLIRTQYF. CDR3 DNA: TGCGCCAGCAGCTTGGGGCTCATAAGGACCCAGTACTTC. The variable domain in full, with the rest retrieved from reference TRBV5-1 and TRBJ2-5, is KAGVTQTPRYLIKTRGQQVTLSCSPISGHRSVSWYQQTPGQGLQFLFEYFSETQRNKGNFPGRFSGRQFSNSRSEMNVSTLELGDSALYLCASSLGLIRTQYFGPGTRLLVL.

In this sample, this clonotype turned up once. Germline is not matched at one junction end, which may reflect a read error. V is TRBV7-9 and J is TRBJ2-5; 8 bases align to TRBD1. The CDR3 has 15 amino acids. Germline V lookup: CDR1 SEHNR, CDR2 FQNEAQ (reference sequence). Here the CDR3 reads CASSLRDRHQETQYF. CDR3 DNA sequence: TGCGCCAGCAGCCTACGGGACAGGCACCAGGAGACCCAGTACTTC.

The rearrangement links TRBV6-2 or TRBV6-3 to TRBJ1-6; D ambiguous. Trimming left V 7 bases short and J 0 bases short, with 16 bases between. Germline V gene sequence: CDR1 MNHEY, CDR2 SVGEGT. The CDR3 runs to 17 residues. The CDR3 protein is CASTPGPRGSYNSPLHF. In DNA, the CDR3 is TGTGCCAGCACTCCCGGCCCTAGAGGCTCCTATAATTCACCCCTCCACTTT.

V usage is TRBV7-2 and J usage is TRBJ2-7; TRBD2 is a possible D gene (5 bases). The V end lost 1 base, the J end lost 0 bases, and 13 bases lay between the germline ends. CDR3 length: 16 amino acids. Germline V gene data show CDR1 as SGHTA and CDR2 as FQGNSA. CDR3 DNA sequence: TGTGCCAGCAGCTTAGGGTCGTCTAGCCCCTCCTACGAGCAGTACTTC. This sequence encodes CASSLGSSSPSYEQYF.

This chain links TRBV24-1 with TRBJ2-3, with D unclear. This CDR3 has 14 residues. V was cut by 5 bases and J by 0 bases, with 8 bases left in between. Germline V gene sequence: CDR1 KGHDR, CDR2 SFDVKD. The CDR3 loop is CATSGGPSTDTQYF. CDR3 DNA sequence: TGTGCCACCAGTGGGGGTCCTAGCACAGATACGCAGTATTTT.

In this sample, this clonotype turned up many times. J is TRBJ1-2 and V is TRBV29-1; 10 bases are shared with TRBD1. Germline-derived CDR1 and CDR2 are SQVTM and ANQGSEA. CDR3 length: 17 residues. V lost 7 bases to trimming and J lost 2 bases; unmatched junction nucleotides: 16. The CDR3 DNA is TGCAGCGCAGTTACCCGCGACAGGGGGCAGACCAACTATGGCTACACCTTC. It yields the protein CSAVTRDRGQTNYGYTF.

This clonotype occurred many times. V usage is TRBV25-1 and J usage is TRBJ1-6; D gene uncertain. Germline V gene data show CDR1 as MGHDK and CDR2 as SYGVNS. V lost 1 base and J 6 bases, leaving 10 bases between the germline ends. This CDR3 is 15 amino acids long. The CDR3 DNA sequence: TGTGCCAGCAGTGAATCCTGGGGAGCTAATTCACCCCTCCACTTT. It encodes CASSESWGANSPLHF. The full variable domain, in which reference TRBV25-1 and TRBJ1-6 provide the parts outside the CDR3, is EADIYQTPRYLVIGTGKKITLECSQTMGHDKMYWYQQDPGMELHLIHYSYGVNSTEKGDLSSESTVSRIRTEHFPLTLESARPSHTSQYLCASSESWGANSPLHFGNGTRLTVT.

This clonotype showed up many times. The V call is TRBV13, the J call TRBJ2-6; D not resolved. The CDR3 has 13 amino acids. V was cut by 7 bases and J by 1 base, with 5 bases left in between. Germline assignment: CDR1 PRHDT and CDR2 FYEKMQ (reference sequence). CDR3 nucleotides: TGTGCCAGCATGACGTCTGGGGCCAACGTCCTGACTTTC. Translated, it gives CASMTSGANVLTF.

This rearrangement joins TRBV7-6 to TRBJ2-7, with TRBD1 identical over 9 bases. Losses at the gene ends were 2 bases for V and 4 bases for J; bases not matched to a gene: 6. This CDR3 has 15 amino acids. Germline V gene sequence: CDR1 SGHVS, CDR2 FNYEAQ. CDR3 sequence (DNA): TGTGCCAGCAGCTTAAGACAGGGGGGATGGTACGAGCAGTACTTC. This gives the protein CASSLRQGGWYEQYF.

This clonotype was counted between two and nine times. The chain links TRBV2 to TRBJ2-7; 12 positions agree with TRBD2. The germline CDR1 and CDR2 sequences are SNHLY and FYNNEI. The CDR3 contains 17 residues. The junction had 13 bases not matched to a gene; V was cut back by 5 bases and J by 5 bases. This CDR3 is CASSLVLVRTSGDEQYF. In DNA form, the CDR3 reads TGTGCCAGCAGTTTAGTCCTGGTCCGGACTAGCGGGGACGAGCAGTACTTC.

The chain carries TRBV2 and TRBJ2-3; 10 bases are a match to TRBD2. Germline loops: CDR1 SNHLY, CDR2 FYNNEI. V lost 4 bases and J lost 4; bases outside the gene matches: 5. CDR3 length: 15 residues. The CDR3 loop is CASSVEAGGADTQYF. As DNA, the CDR3 is TGTGCCAGCAGTGTTGAAGCGGGAGGGGCAGATACGCAGTATTTT.

The rearrangement links TRBV4-1 to TRBJ2-2, with D possibly matching TRBD1 (5 bases). Germline V gene lookup returns CDR1 MGHRA and CDR2 YSYEKL. Trimming shortened V by 1 base and J by 7 bases, and 16 bases separated the two germline ends. The CDR3 has 16 residues. The CDR3 protein is CASSQAGGAEDGELFF. The CDR3 DNA reads TGCGCCAGCAGCCAAGCAGGTGGGGCTGAGGACGGGGAGCTGTTTTTT.

The J gene is TRBJ1-3, the V gene TRBV2; TRBD1 matches 9 bases. The CDR3 loop spans 15 amino acids. Trimming at V came to 6 bases and at J to 8 bases, leaving 11 bases not matched to a gene. Germline V gene sequence: CDR1 SNHLY, CDR2 FYNNEI. The chain's CDR3 is CASSARDRDGYTIYF. The CDR3, as DNA: TGTGCCAGCAGCGCAAGGGACAGGGATGGCTACACCATATATTTT.

With regard to this clonotype: The missing conserved phenylalanine or tryptophan at the end of this CDR3 makes a read error likely. The chain is built from TRBV5-1 and TRBJ1-2, with D unclear. Germline CDR1 and CDR2: SGHRS and YFSETQ. Trimming removed 0 bases from V and 2 bases from J, with 8 bases in between. This CDR3 has 14 amino acids. DNA for the CDR3: TGCGCCAGCAGCTTGGGAGACAAGAACTATGGCTACACCCTC. Translated, it gives CASSLGDKNYGYTL.

This clonotype was recorded many times. V gene TRBV12-3 or TRBV12-4 combines with J gene TRBJ1-2; unclear D gene. The CDR3 length is 12 residues. V was shortened by 3 bases and J by 8 bases, with 10 bases between the two germline ends. The CDR3 reads CASSLREHGYTF. CDR3 in DNA: TGTGCCAGCAGTTTGCGGGAGCACGGCTACACCTTC.